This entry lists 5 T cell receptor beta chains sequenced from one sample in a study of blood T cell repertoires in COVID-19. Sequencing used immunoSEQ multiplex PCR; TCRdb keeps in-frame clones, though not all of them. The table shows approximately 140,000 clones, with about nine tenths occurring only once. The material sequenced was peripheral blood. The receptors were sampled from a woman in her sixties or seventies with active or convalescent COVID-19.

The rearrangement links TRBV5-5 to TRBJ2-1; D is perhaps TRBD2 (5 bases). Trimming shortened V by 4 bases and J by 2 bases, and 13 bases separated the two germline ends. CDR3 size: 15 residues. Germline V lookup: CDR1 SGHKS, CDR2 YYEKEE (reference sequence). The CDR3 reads CASSDGLGPYNEQFF. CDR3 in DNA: TGTGCCAGCAGCGACGGACTGGGCCCCTACAATGAGCAGTTCTTC.

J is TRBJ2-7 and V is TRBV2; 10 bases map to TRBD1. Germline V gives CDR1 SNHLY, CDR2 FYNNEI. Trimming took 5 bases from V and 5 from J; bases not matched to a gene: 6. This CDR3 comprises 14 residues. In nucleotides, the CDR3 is TGTGCCAGCAGTCCCGGGACAGGGGACCACGAGCAGTACTTC. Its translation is CASSPGTGDHEQYF.

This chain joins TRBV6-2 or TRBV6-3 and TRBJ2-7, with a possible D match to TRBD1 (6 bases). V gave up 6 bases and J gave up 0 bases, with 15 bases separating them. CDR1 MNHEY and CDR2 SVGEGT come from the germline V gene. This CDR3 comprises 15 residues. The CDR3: CASSSLRDNSYEQYF. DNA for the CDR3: TGTGCCAGCAGCTCCCTTCGGGACAACTCCTACGAGCAGTACTTC.

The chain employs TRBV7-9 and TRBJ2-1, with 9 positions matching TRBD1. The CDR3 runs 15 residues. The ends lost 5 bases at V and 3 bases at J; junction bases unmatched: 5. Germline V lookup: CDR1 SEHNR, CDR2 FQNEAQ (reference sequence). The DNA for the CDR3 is TGTGCCAGCAGCCCCCGGGACAGGGACTACAATGAGCAGTTCTTC. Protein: CASSPRDRDYNEQFF.

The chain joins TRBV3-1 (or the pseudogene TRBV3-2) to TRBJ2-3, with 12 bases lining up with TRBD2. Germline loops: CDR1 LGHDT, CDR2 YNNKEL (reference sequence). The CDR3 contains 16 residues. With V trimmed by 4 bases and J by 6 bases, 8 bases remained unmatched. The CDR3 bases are TGTGCCAGCAGCCTGGCTAGCGGGGGGGCGATGGATACGCAGTATTTT. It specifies CASSLASGGAMDTQYF.